The next 9 T cell receptor beta chains were all read from a single sample in a study of Ad26.COV2.S vaccination and SARS-CoV-2 variants. The treatment denotes: some 20 received Ad26.COV2.S at low or high dose, single or two shots; about five received placebo; per-sample allocation not given. Samples analyzed were those drawn on day 63 after the first vaccine or placebo injection. Only in-frame clones appear in the TCRdb table, and some are missing; sequencing was by immunoSEQ multiplex PCR. Found here are 350,000 to 450,000 clones, 70% to 90% of them singletons; the top ten hold over 1.5%. The sample here was peripheral blood, taken in a trial of Ad26.COV2.S vaccine versus placebo. These TCRs come from a person between 18 and 65 years old who received the Ad26.COV2.S COVID-19 vaccine or a placebo.

The rearrangement uses TRBV6-5 and TRBJ2-3, with D perhaps TRBD1 or TRBD2 (6 bases each). The CDR3 spans 15 residues. V was trimmed by 7 bases and J by 2 bases, leaving 16 bases between them. Germline CDR1 and CDR2: MNHEY and SVGAGI. The DNA of the CDR3 is TGTGCCAGCAAGTGGGGGCGGGGCTACACAGATACGCAGTATTTT. This translates into CASKWGRGYTDTQYF.

The V gene is TRBV5-1, the J gene TRBJ1-2; D may be TRBD1 (5 bases). The germline V and J ends were trimmed by 5 bases and 4 bases, with 12 bases remaining between them. CDR3 size: 13 residues. The germline V gene has CDR1 SGHRS and CDR2 YFSETQ. CDR3 region: CASRPQERYGYTF. Written as DNA, the CDR3 is TGCGCCAGCAGACCACAGGAGCGCTATGGCTACACCTTC.

The chain couples TRBV5-1 to TRBJ2-2; no clear D. The germline V and J ends were trimmed by 2 bases and 5 bases, with 16 bases remaining between them. The CDR3 runs to 16 residues. In germline, CDR1 is SGHRS, CDR2 YFSETQ. Here the CDR3 reads CASSFSSLSRTGELFF. The DNA of the CDR3 is TGCGCCAGCAGCTTCAGCTCGCTCTCGAGAACCGGGGAGCTGTTTTTT.

The J gene is TRBJ2-3, the V gene TRBV28; D unclear. V was pared by 6 bases and J by 4 bases, with 17 bases between. The CDR3 extends over 15 amino acids. In germline, CDR1 is MDHEN, CDR2 SYDVKM. CDR3 sequence reads: CASSPLRARADTQYF. The CDR3 nucleotides are TGTGCCAGCAGCCCCCTAAGGGCCCGGGCAGATACGCAGTATTTT.

This clone was recorded once. The J gene is TRBJ2-5, the V gene TRBV6-6; possibly TRBD2 for D (6 bases). The V and J ends lost 5 bases and 6 bases respectively, with 22 bases between them. The germline CDR1 and CDR2 sequences are MNHNY and SVGAGI (reference sequence). The CDR3 loop spans 16 amino acids. The CDR3: CASSASEGNGRKTQYF. The CDR3 region has the DNA TGTGCCAGCAGTGCCTCCGAGGGGAACGGGAGAAAGACCCAGTACTTC.

The V call is TRBV5-1, the J call TRBJ2-1; D possibly uses TRBD1 or TRBD2 (5 bases each). V lost 0 bases and J lost 10, with 14 bases in between. There are 14 residues in the CDR3. CDR1 is SGHRS and CDR2 is YFSETQ in the germline V gene. As DNA, the CDR3 is TGCGCCAGCAGCTTGGTGACAGATGCGGGCGAGCAGTTCTTC. Its translation is CASSLVTDAGEQFF.

CDR3 sequence (DNA): TGTGCCAGCAGCGACGACAGGGCGGAGGGCTACACCTTC. This sequence encodes CASSDDRAEGYTF. The J gene is TRBJ1-2, the V gene TRBV11-2; TRBD1 matches 7 bases. CDR1 is SGHAT, CDR2 FQNNGV, per germline. V dropped 5 bases and J dropped 8; count of bases not matched to a gene: 8. This CDR3 spans 13 amino acids.

The chain carries TRBV5-1 and TRBJ2-7, with D hard to call. The CDR3 covers 15 residues. Germline V gene sequence: CDR1 SGHRS, CDR2 YFSETQ. V lost 6 bases and J 1 base, leaving 17 bases between the germline ends. CDR3 DNA sequence: TGCGCCAGCAAGCCGAGACAAGGCGCTTCCTACGAGCAGTACTTC. It is translated as CASKPRQGASYEQYF.

J is TRBJ2-2 and V is TRBV5-1; maybe TRBD2 (5 bases). From germline, CDR1 is SGHRS and CDR2 YFSETQ. The CDR3 totals 12 residues. Trimming shortened V by 5 bases and J by 6 bases, and 8 bases separated the two germline ends. The DNA of the CDR3 is TGCGCCAGCAGTCGGGATGCCGGGGAGCTGTTTTTT. Its translation is CASSRDAGELFF. The full variable domain, with the rest looked up from reference TRBV5-1 and TRBJ2-2, is KAGVTQTPRYLIKTRGQQVTLSCSPISGHRSVSWYQQTPGQGLQFLFEYFSETQRNKGNFPGRFSGRQFSNSRSEMNVSTLELGDSALYLCASSRDAGELFFGEGSRLTVL.